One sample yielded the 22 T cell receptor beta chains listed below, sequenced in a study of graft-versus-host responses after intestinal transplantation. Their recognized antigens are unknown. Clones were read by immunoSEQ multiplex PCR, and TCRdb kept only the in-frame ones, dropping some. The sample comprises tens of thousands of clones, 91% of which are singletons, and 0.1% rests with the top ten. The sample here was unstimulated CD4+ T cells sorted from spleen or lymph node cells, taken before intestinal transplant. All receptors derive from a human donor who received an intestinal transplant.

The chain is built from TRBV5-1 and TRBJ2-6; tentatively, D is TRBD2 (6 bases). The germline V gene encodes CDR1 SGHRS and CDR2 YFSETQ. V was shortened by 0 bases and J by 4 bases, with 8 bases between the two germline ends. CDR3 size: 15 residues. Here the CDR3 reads CASSLVAAGANVLTF. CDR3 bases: TGCGCCAGCAGCTTGGTAGCGGCCGGGGCCAACGTCCTGACTTTC.

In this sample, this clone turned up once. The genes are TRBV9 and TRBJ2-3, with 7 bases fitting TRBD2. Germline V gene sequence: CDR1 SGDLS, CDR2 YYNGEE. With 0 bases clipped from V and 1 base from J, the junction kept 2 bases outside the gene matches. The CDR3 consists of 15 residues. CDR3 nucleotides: TGTGCCAGCAGCGTAGTGGGAGGGGGCACAGATACGCAGTATTTT. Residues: CASSVVGGGTDTQYF. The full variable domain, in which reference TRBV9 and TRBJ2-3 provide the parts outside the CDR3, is DSGVTQTPKHLITATGQRVTLRCSPRSGDLSVYWYQQSLDQGLQFLIQYYNGEERAKGNILERFSAQQFPDLHSELNLSSLELGDSALYFCASSVVGGGTDTQYFGPGTRLTVL.

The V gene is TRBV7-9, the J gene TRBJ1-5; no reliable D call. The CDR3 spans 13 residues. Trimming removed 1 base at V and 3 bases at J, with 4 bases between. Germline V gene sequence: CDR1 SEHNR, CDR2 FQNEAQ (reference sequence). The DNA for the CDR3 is TGTGCCAGCAGCTTAGGAGTCAATCAGCCCCAGCATTTT. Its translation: CASSLGVNQPQHF.

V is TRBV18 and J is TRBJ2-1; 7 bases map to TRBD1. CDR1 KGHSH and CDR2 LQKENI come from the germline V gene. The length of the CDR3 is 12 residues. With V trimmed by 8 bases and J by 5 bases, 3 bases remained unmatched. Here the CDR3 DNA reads TGTGCCAGCCGCGGACAGGACAATGAGCAGTTCTTC. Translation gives CASRGQDNEQFF.

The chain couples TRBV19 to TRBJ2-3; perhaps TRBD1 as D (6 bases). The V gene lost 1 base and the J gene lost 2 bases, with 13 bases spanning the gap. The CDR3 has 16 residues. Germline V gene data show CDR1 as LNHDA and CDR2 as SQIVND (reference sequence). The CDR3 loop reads CASSIVRTANTDTQYF. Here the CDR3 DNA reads TGTGCCAGTAGTATAGTCCGGACAGCTAACACAGATACGCAGTATTTT.

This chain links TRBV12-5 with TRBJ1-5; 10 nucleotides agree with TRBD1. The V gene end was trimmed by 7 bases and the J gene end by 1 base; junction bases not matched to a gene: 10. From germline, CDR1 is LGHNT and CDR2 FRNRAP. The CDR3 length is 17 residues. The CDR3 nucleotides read TGTGCTAGTGAGTGGGGGACAGGGGACCTGAGCAATCAGCCCCAGCATTTT. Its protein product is CASEWGTGDLSNQPQHF.

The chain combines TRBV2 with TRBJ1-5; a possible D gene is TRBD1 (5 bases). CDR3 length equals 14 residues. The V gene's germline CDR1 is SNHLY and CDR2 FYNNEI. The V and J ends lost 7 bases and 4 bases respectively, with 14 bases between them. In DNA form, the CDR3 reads TGTGCCAGCAAGGACACTGTCGGTAATCAGCCCCAGCATTTT. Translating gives CASKDTVGNQPQHF.

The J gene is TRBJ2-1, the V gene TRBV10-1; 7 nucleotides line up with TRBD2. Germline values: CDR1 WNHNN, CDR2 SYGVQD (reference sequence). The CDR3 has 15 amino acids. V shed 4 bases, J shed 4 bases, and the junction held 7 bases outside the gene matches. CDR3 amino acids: CASSGGDYAYNEQFF. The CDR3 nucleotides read TGCGCCAGCAGTGGGGGGGACTACGCTTACAATGAGCAGTTCTTC.

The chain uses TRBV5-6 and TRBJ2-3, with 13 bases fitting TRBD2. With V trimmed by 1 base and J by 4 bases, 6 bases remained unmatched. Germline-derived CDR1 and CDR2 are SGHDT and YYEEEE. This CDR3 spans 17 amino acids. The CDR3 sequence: CASSLKTTSGGADTQYF. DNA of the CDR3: TGTGCCAGCAGCTTGAAGACTACTAGCGGGGGGGCAGATACGCAGTATTTT.

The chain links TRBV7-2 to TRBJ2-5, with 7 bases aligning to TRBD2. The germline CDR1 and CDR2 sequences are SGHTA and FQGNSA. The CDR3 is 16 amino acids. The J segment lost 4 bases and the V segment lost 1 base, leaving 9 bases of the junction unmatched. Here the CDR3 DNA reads TGTGCCAGCAGCTTAGGGGCGGGGGAGATCCCAGAGACCCAGTACTTC. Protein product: CASSLGAGEIPETQYF.

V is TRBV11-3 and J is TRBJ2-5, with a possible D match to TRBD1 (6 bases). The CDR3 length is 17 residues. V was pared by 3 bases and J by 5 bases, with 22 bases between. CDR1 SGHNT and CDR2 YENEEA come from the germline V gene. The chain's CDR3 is CASSFGLGTGWMETQYF. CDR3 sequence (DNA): TGTGCCAGCAGCTTTGGTCTTGGAACAGGGTGGATGGAGACCCAGTACTTC.

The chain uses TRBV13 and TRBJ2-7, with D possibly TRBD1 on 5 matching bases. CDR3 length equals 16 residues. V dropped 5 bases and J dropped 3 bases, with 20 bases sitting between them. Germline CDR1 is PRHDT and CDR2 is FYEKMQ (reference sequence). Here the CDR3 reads CASSPAQGMQYYEQYF. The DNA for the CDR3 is TGTGCCAGCAGCCCGGCGCAGGGTATGCAATACTACGAGCAGTACTTC. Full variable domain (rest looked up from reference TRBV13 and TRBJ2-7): AAGVIQSPRHLIKEKRETATLKCYPIPRHDTVYWYQQGPGQDPQFLISFYEKMQSDKGSIPDRFSAQQFSDYHSELNMSSLELGDSALYFCASSPAQGMQYYEQYFGPGTRLTVT.

The CDR3 loop reads CASSENRADGYTF. CDR3 in DNA: TGTGCCAGCAGTGAAAACAGGGCGGACGGCTACACCTTC. The V gene is TRBV6-1, the J gene TRBJ1-2, with TRBD1 as a possible D gene (6 bases). The CDR3 loop spans 13 amino acids. Deletions cut 2 bases from V and 8 bases from J, with 12 bases between. Germline assignment: CDR1 MNHNS and CDR2 SASEGT.

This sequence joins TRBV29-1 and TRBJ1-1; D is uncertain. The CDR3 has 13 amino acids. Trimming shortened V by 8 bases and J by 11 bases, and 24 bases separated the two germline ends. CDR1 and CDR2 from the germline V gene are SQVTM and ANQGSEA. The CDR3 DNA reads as TGCAGCTATTCACCCACGGGGTCGATTACTGCTTTCTTT. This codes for CSYSPTGSITAFF.

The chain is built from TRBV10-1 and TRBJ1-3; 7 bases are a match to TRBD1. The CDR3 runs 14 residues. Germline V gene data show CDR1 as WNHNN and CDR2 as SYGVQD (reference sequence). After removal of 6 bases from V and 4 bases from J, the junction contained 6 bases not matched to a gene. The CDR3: CASREGAPGNTIYF. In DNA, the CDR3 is TGCGCCAGCAGGGAGGGGGCGCCGGGAAACACCATATATTTT.

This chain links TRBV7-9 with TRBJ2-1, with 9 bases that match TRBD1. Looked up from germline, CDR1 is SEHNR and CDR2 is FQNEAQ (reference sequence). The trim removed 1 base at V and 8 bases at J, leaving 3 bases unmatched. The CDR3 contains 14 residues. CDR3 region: CASSLGTGEDEQFF. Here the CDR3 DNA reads TGTGCCAGCAGCTTAGGGACAGGGGAGGATGAGCAGTTCTTC.

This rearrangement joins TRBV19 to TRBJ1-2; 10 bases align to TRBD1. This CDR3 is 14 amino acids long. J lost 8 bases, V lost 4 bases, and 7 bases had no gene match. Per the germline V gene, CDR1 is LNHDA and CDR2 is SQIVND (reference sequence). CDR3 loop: CASSTRDRGTGYTF. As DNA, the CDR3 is TGTGCCAGTAGTACCCGGGACAGGGGTACGGGCTACACCTTC.

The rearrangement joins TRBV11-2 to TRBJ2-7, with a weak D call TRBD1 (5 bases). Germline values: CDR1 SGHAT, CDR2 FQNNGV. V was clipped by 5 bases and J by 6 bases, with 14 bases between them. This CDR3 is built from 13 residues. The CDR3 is CASSLDSLREQYF. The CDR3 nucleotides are TGTGCCAGCAGCCTCGACAGTCTACGCGAGCAGTACTTC. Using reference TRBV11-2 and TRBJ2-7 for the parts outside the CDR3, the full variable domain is EAGVAQSPRYKIIEKRQSVAFWCNPISGHATLYWYQQILGQGPKLLIQFQNNGVVDDSQLPKDRFSAERLKGVDSTLKIQPAKLEDSAVYLCASSLDSLREQYFGPGTRLTVT.

This CDR3 is CASSLDRGNNSPLHF. In DNA form, the CDR3 reads TGTGCCAGCAGCTTGGACAGGGGGAATAATTCACCCCTCCACTTT. This rearrangement joins TRBV7-9 to TRBJ1-6; TRBD1 aligns across 10 bases. The CDR3 loop spans 15 amino acids. Germline V lookup: CDR1 SEHNR, CDR2 FQNEAQ (reference sequence). V trimming: 3 bases; J trimming: 5 bases; junction bases outside the gene matches: 1.

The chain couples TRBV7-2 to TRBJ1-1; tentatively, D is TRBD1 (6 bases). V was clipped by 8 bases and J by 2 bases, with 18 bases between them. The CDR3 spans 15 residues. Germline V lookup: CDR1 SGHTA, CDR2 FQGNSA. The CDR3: CASSLYGGLNTEAFF. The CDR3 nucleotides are TGTGCCAGCTCCTTATACGGGGGGCTAAACACTGAAGCTTTCTTT.

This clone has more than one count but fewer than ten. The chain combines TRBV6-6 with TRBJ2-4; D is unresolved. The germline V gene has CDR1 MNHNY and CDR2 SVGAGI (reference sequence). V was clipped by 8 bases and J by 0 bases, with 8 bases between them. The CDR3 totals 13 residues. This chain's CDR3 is CASSYLAKNIQYF. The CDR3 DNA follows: TGTGCCAGCTCCTACCTAGCCAAAAACATTCAGTACTTC.

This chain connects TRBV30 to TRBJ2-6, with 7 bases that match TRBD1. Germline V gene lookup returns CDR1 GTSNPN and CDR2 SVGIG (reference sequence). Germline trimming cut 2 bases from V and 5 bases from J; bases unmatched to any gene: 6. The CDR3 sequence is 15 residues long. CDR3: CAWSPRDRRANVLTF. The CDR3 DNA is TGTGCCTGGAGTCCCCGGGACAGACGGGCCAACGTCCTGACTTTC.